This T cell receptor beta chain stems from a study of blood T cell repertoires in COVID-19. Turning to the study itself: Acute and convalescent COVID-19 specimens originated in the United States, Italy and Spain.

The germline CDR1 and CDR2 sequences are SGHRS and YFSETQ. The CDR3 length is 13 residues. With V trimmed by 4 bases and J by 8 bases, 5 bases remained unmatched. As handled by the study authors: Amplified reference gene primers provided the basis for estimating nucleated cell counts. The repertoire was sequenced with immunoSEQ multiplex PCR; TCRdb's copy has only in-frame clones and lacks some. Clonal size and the V and J genes are those of that table, whereas D and trimming came from the DNA. The sample lists about 140,000 clones, approximately 84% occurring once. This study enrolled people aged 18 to 89 from roughly 22 US geographic areas.

This chain links TRBV5-1 with TRBJ1-4; 7 bases align to TRBD1. Sequencing used PBMCs or T cells enriched from blood (not recorded which). The sequence was obtained from a man aged 40-50 years with acute COVID-19. CDR3 loop: CASSPLQGEKLFF. The CDR3 DNA reads TGCGCCAGCAGCCCATTACAGGGGGAAAAACTGTTTTTT.